A selection of T cell receptor beta chains follows, all from one sample in a study of shared clonotypes between healthy human individuals. The table came from immunoSEQ multiplex PCR; TCRdb's copy has only in-frame clones and leaves some out. The sample lists some 1.5 million clones; around 98% were seen once. Sequencing input: naive CD4+ T cells sorted from blood. These TCRs come from a man in his thirties or forties in good health. Both conserved end residues are part of each CDR3. A D gene is named only where the DNA matches it firmly. Not all rows give a size; the values are once, few, many and, for expanded clones, a class.

J gene	D gene	clone size	V gene	CDR3 DNA	CDR3 protein
TRBJ2-2	-	-	TRBV7-2	TGTGCCAGCAGCTTAGCTCTCTCCGCCATCATGCGGGAGCTGTTTTTT	CASSLALSAIMRELFF
TRBJ2-1	TRBD2	-	TRBV5-1	TGCGCCAGCAGCTTGGGGACTAGCGGGAGTCTCAATGAGCAGTTCTTC	CASSLGTSGSLNEQFF
TRBJ2-3	-	-	TRBV4-1	TGCGCCAGCAGTTATCCCGCAGATACGCAGTATTTT	CASSYPADTQYF
TRBJ2-7	-	-	TRBV6-1	TGTGCCGCAGACTGGGGGGGGCGGGAGCAGTACTTC	CAADWGGREQYF
TRBJ1-3	-	-	TRBV19	TGTGCCAGTAGTATAGGCTCCGGAAACACCATATATTTT	CASSIGSGNTIYF
TRBJ2-7	TRBD1	-	TRBV7-9	TGTGCCAGCAAAGAGACAGGGGCCGGCGAGCAGTACTTC	CASKETGAGEQYF
TRBJ2-7	TRBD1	once	TRBV9	TGTGCCAGCAGCGCCACGGGACAGGGTGCTTACTACGAGCAGTACTTC	CASSATGQGAYYEQYF
TRBJ1-4	TRBD1	-	TRBV11-2	TGTGCCAGCAGCTTCGCACGTCAGACAGGGTGGAATGAAAAACTGTTTTTT	CASSFARQTGWNEKLFF
TRBJ2-1	TRBD2	-	TRBV7-2	TGTGCCAGCAGCTCTGGGACTAGCAAGTTCTTC	CASSSGTSKFF
TRBJ2-7	-	-	TRBV6-1	TGTGCCAGCACCGAAGGAGGGGTTTACGAGCAGTACTTC	CASTEGGVYEQYF
TRBJ2-2	-	-	TRBV9	TGTGCCAGCAGCGTAGAAGGCTTCGGGGTACCCGGGGAGCTGTTTTTT	CASSVEGFGVPGELFF
TRBJ2-7	-	-	TRBV10-3	TGTGCCATCAGTGGCGGGGCTTCCTACGAGCAGTACTTC	CAISGGASYEQYF
TRBJ1-5	TRBD1	once	TRBV6-6	TGTGCCAGCAGTAAACAGGGGATCAGCAATCAGCCCCAGCATTTT	CASSKQGISNQPQHF
TRBJ2-1	-	-	TRBV5-1	TGCGCCAGCAGCACACGGGAAGACTACAATGAGCAGTTCTTC	CASSTREDYNEQFF
TRBJ2-1	-	-	TRBV29-1	TGCAGCGTGGCTAGGGCTAGGGCCAATGAGCAGTTCTTC	CSVARARANEQFF
TRBJ1-1	-	-	TRBV5-1	TGCGCCAGCAGCTTGCAGGGGTTGGAAGCTTTCTTT	CASSLQGLEAFF
TRBJ1-2	-	few	TRBV19	TGTGCCAGTAGTGGACACCCCGGTGGCTACACCTTC	CASSGHPGGYTF
TRBJ2-5	TRBD2	-	TRBV7-6	TGTGCCAGCAGCTTCAGGGACTACGCAGAGACCCAGTACTTC	CASSFRDYAETQYF
TRBJ1-5	-	-	TRBV9	TGTGCCAGCAGTCGGGATATGTATAGCAATCAGCCCCAGCATTTT	CASSRDMYSNQPQHF
TRBJ1-2	TRBD1	-	TRBV11-2	TGTGCCAGCAGCACAATCAGGGGGCTCGGCTATGGCTACACCTTC	CASSTIRGLGYGYTF